The 6 T cell receptor beta chains given below trace back to one sample, sequenced in a study of cytomegalovirus exposure and HLA in healthy donors. Researchers ran the PCR with 60 Vbeta and 13 Jbeta primers. Sequenced by immunoSEQ multiplex PCR; TCRdb stores in-frame clones only, minus some. The repertoire holds about 98,000 clones, more than 60% seen once, with 2% to 2.5% in the top ten. The sequenced sample consisted of PBMCs. These receptors originate from a man aged 50-60 years in good health and CMV-seronegative.

The chain links TRBV2 to TRBJ1-5; 7 bases are a match to TRBD1. The V gene end was trimmed by 4 bases and the J gene end by 1 base; junction bases not matched to a gene: 13. CDR1 is SNHLY and CDR2 is FYNNEI in the germline V gene. CDR3 length: 18 residues. The DNA for the CDR3 is TGTGCCAGCAGTGTTTGGAAACAGGGGCCTTTAAGCAATCAGCCCCAGCATTTT. Amino acids: CASSVWKQGPLSNQPQHF.

V gene TRBV5-1 combines with J gene TRBJ2-1; 14 bases fit TRBD2. The J segment lost 9 bases and the V segment lost 3 bases, leaving 14 bases of the junction unmatched. CDR3 length equals 18 residues. Germline V gives CDR1 SGHRS, CDR2 YFSETQ. The CDR3 is CASSSMTSGRGANVEQFF. The CDR3, as DNA: TGCGCCAGCAGCTCGATGACTAGCGGGAGGGGGGCCAATGTTGAGCAGTTCTTC.

This clone was counted only a few times. The chain carries TRBV7-2 and TRBJ2-7, with D possibly TRBD1 on 5 matching bases. V lost 5 bases and J lost 2, with 13 bases in between. The CDR3 loop spans 14 amino acids. CDR1 SGHTA and CDR2 FQGNSA come from the germline V gene. The CDR3 protein is CASSEDTGTYEQYF. CDR3 DNA: TGTGCCAGCAGCGAAGATACAGGTACCTACGAGCAGTACTTC.

This clone showed up just a few times. The rearrangement joins TRBV7-6 to TRBJ1-2; D remains unclear. The germline V and J ends were trimmed by 5 bases and 3 bases, with 16 bases remaining between them. The CDR3 length is 15 residues. Germline CDR1 reads SGHVS; CDR2 reads FNYEAQ. This CDR3 is CASSRYTNNHYGYTF. The DNA for the CDR3 is TGTGCCAGCAGCCGATACACAAACAACCACTATGGCTACACCTTC.

This chain links TRBV7-3 with TRBJ2-1; D perhaps matches TRBD2 (6 bases). CDR1 is SGHTA, CDR2 FQGTGA, per germline. This CDR3 contains 19 residues. Trimming removed 1 base from V and 7 bases from J, with 26 bases in between. CDR3 sequence (DNA): TGTGCCAGCAGCTTAAACCCCTGGGGCTTGACGGCGGGAATAAATGAGCAGTTCTTC. It specifies CASSLNPWGLTAGINEQFF.

This chain uses TRBV11-2 with TRBJ2-7; D is uncertain. Germline-derived CDR1 and CDR2 are SGHAT and FQNNGV. This CDR3 is 13 amino acids long. V was pared by 3 bases and J by 1 base, with 7 bases between. The CDR3: CASSFTHSYEQYF. CDR3 in DNA: TGTGCCAGCAGCTTTACACATTCCTACGAGCAGTACTTC. Drawing the rest from reference TRBV11-2 and TRBJ2-7, the complete variable domain is EAGVAQSPRYKIIEKRQSVAFWCNPISGHATLYWYQQILGQGPKLLIQFQNNGVVDDSQLPKDRFSAERLKGVDSTLKIQPAKLEDSAVYLCASSFTHSYEQYFGPGTRLTVT.